The sequence of this T cell receptor (beta chain) was determined in a study of T cell responses to AZD1222 COVID-19 vaccine. Findings and limits, study-wide: Baseline serostatus was positive in only five to seven AZD1222 recipients. The donor group comprised mostly white British people and more females; the analysis possibly underestimated clonal diversity.

Doses given second, at about 4 or about 12 weeks, were pooled. About this clone itself: The antigen is not known.

The CDR3 has 15 amino acids. Trimming cost V 7 bases and J 3 bases; bases outside gene matches: 5. Germline V gene data show CDR1 as SNHLY and CDR2 as FYNNEI. The assay was immunoSEQ multiplex PCR, and TCRdb's table has in-frame clones only and misses some. The sample has around 65,000 clones; roughly 83% are singletons. The chain employs TRBV2 and TRBJ2-2; 10 bases line up with TRBD2. The origin of this receptor is an adult who received the AZD1222 COVID-19 vaccine. The input for sequencing was peripheral blood, taken 28 days after the second AZD1222 dose. DNA of the CDR3: TGTGCCAGCAAGCTACTAGCGGGATACACCGGGGAGCTGTTTTTT. Protein: CASKLLAGYTGELFF. Filled out from reference TRBV2 and TRBJ2-2, the complete variable domain reads EPEVTQTPSHQVTQMGQEVILRCVPISNHLYFYWYRQILGQKVEFLVSFYNNEISEKSEIFDDQFSVERPDGSNFTLKIRSTKLEDSAMYFCASKLLAGYTGELFFGEGSRLTVL.